The 22 T cell receptor beta chains listed next were all sequenced from one sample in a study of cytomegalovirus exposure and HLA in healthy donors. Measured with immunoSEQ multiplex PCR; TCRdb has only the in-frame clones, and not every one. The sample holds roughly 150,000 clones, about 95% seen once. Sequences were obtained from PBMCs. The receptors shown here come from a man younger than 35 in good health and CMV-seropositive.

The chain joins TRBV5-1 to TRBJ1-6, with 7 bases that match TRBD1. CDR3 length equals 14 residues. V was clipped by 7 bases and J by 6 bases; unmatched bases: 7. In germline, CDR1 is SGHRS, CDR2 YFSETQ. The CDR3 loop reads CASSPQGGNSPLHF. The CDR3 coding sequence is TGCGCCAGCTCCCCCCAGGGGGGTAATTCACCCCTCCACTTT.

The chain carries TRBV6-5 and TRBJ1-1; D might be TRBD1 (5 bases). This CDR3 contains 14 residues. V was shortened by 5 bases and J by 3 bases, with 13 bases between the two germline ends. CDR1 and CDR2 from the germline V gene are MNHEY and SVGAGI. This chain's CDR3 is CASSLPGLYTEAFF. The CDR3 nucleotides are TGTGCCAGCAGTCTCCCGGGACTCTACACTGAAGCTTTCTTT.

V and J are TRBV7-9 and TRBJ2-1, with TRBD2 as a possible D gene (5 bases). CDR3 length: 15 amino acids. V shed 5 bases and J shed 7 bases, with 18 bases lying between them. Germline loops: CDR1 SEHNR, CDR2 FQNEAQ (reference sequence). CDR3 residues: CASSPRGESGNEQFF. In DNA form, the CDR3 reads TGTGCCAGCAGCCCCCGGGGTGAGTCTGGTAATGAGCAGTTCTTC.

This rearrangement joins TRBV7-9 to TRBJ2-4; D gene ambiguous. CDR1 and CDR2 (germline): SEHNR, FQNEAQ (reference sequence). V lost 5 bases and J lost 0, with 14 bases in between. The CDR3 sequence is 16 residues long. The CDR3 protein is CASSRQVPLAKNIQYF. The CDR3 DNA follows: TGTGCCAGCAGCCGTCAGGTACCTCTAGCCAAAAACATTCAGTACTTC.

The V gene is TRBV4-1, the J gene TRBJ2-2; 10 bases line up with TRBD2. Per germline, CDR1 MGHRA and CDR2 YSYEKL. After removal of 0 bases from V and 5 bases from J, the junction contained 6 bases not matched to a gene. The CDR3 consists of 17 residues. The CDR3 DNA reads TGCGCCAGCAGCCAAGATTTCCAGCGGGAGGGAACCGGGGAGCTGTTTTTT. The encoded protein is CASSQDFQREGTGELFF.

This clone has a single count. The J gene is TRBJ2-7, the V gene TRBV6-6; 10 bases are shared with TRBD1. Germline CDR1 reads MNHNY; CDR2 reads SVGAGI (reference sequence). Trimming removed 2 bases from V and 3 bases from J; junction bases left unmatched: 7. This CDR3 is built from 16 residues. The CDR3 DNA sequence: TGTGCCAGCAGTTACCTGAGGGACAGGGGTAGCTACGAGCAGTACTTC. Amino acids: CASSYLRDRGSYEQYF.

In this sample, this clone turned up once. A read error may account for a junction end that differs from germline. V and J are TRBV6-5 and TRBJ2-7, with TRBD2 matching 10 bases. The CDR3 extends over 11 amino acids. Germline CDR1 reads MNHEY; CDR2 reads SVGAGI. Here the CDR3 reads CASVTGTSVLF. The CDR3 DNA sequence: TGTGCCAGCGTGACCGGGACTAGCGTACTCTTC.

The chain has TRBV9 and TRBJ2-1, with a weak D call TRBD2 (5 bases). V was pared by 1 base and J by 10 bases, with 15 bases between. The CDR3 runs to 14 residues. The V gene's germline CDR1 is SGDLS and CDR2 YYNGEE. In nucleotides, the CDR3 is TGTGCCAGCAGCGTATCGTCGGTGAGGGAAGAGCAGTTCTTC. Translated, it gives CASSVSSVREEQFF.

The chain joins TRBV28 to TRBJ2-7, with 7 nucleotides matching TRBD2. CDR3 length equals 16 residues. Unmatched junction bases numbered 12, after V lost 4 bases and J lost 3 bases. Germline-derived CDR1 and CDR2 are MDHEN and SYDVKM. The CDR3 region is CASSSRIQGGVYEQYF. The CDR3 DNA follows: TGTGCCAGCAGTTCCCGAATTCAGGGAGGGGTCTACGAGCAGTACTTC.

The chain employs TRBV11-2 and TRBJ2-7; 16 positions agree with TRBD2. This CDR3 comprises 18 residues. Germline V CDR1 and CDR2: SGHAT, FQNNGV. V trimming: 4 bases; J trimming: 0 bases; junction bases outside the gene matches: 6. In DNA form, the CDR3 reads TGTGCCAGCAGCTCGGGACTAGCGGGAGGGCCATCCTCCTACGAGCAGTACTTC. Translation gives CASSSGLAGGPSSYEQYF.

This chain joins TRBV6-6 and TRBJ1-2; 9 bases align to TRBD1. The CDR3 consists of 15 residues. The ends lost 2 bases at V and 6 bases at J; junction bases unmatched: 7. CDR1 is MNHNY and CDR2 is SVGAGI in the germline V gene (reference sequence). CDR3 sequence reads: CASSYRQGGIDGYTF. DNA for the CDR3: TGTGCCAGCAGTTACCGACAGGGGGGAATCGATGGCTACACCTTC.

This chain connects TRBV30 to TRBJ1-1; a possible D gene is TRBD1 (5 bases). Germline CDR1 GTSNPN, CDR2 SVGIG (reference sequence). Trimming left V 3 bases short and J 6 bases short, with 11 bases between. The CDR3 length is 12 residues. This CDR3 reads CAWRAGLAEAFF. The CDR3 DNA is TGTGCCTGGAGAGCAGGGTTGGCTGAAGCTTTCTTT.

V and J are TRBV28 and TRBJ1-3; the D gene is possibly TRBD1 (5 bases). This CDR3 is 14 amino acids long. V was clipped by 5 bases and J by 1 base, with 9 bases between them. CDR1 is MDHEN and CDR2 is SYDVKM in the germline V gene. DNA of the CDR3: TGTGCCAGCAGTAGGGGTCAATCTGGAAACACCATATATTTT. Its protein is CASSRGQSGNTIYF.

The chain uses TRBV28 and TRBJ2-7; possibly TRBD1 for D (6 bases). CDR3 length: 13 amino acids. Per the germline V gene, CDR1 is MDHEN and CDR2 is SYDVKM. V gave up 7 bases and J gave up 3 bases, with 13 bases separating them. CDR3 residues: CASTSGQIYEQYF. CDR3 DNA sequence: TGTGCCAGCACCTCAGGACAGATCTACGAGCAGTACTTC. Full variable domain (rest looked up from reference TRBV28 and TRBJ2-7): DVKVTQSSRYLVKRTGEKVFLECVQDMDHENMFWYRQDPGLGLRLIYFSYDVKMKEKGDIPEGYSVSREKKERFSLILESASTNQTSMYLCASTSGQIYEQYFGPGTRLTVT.

This chain connects TRBV27 to TRBJ2-1; 7 nucleotides line up with TRBD2. V was pared by 0 bases and J by 4 bases, with 3 bases of the junction left unmatched. The V gene's germline CDR1 is MNHEY and CDR2 SMNVEV (reference sequence). The CDR3 has 15 residues. Here the CDR3 reads CASSLSAGDYNEQFF. The DNA of the CDR3 is TGTGCCAGCAGTTTATCGGCGGGAGATTACAATGAGCAGTTCTTC.

The chain has TRBV15 and TRBJ1-3; D is unresolved. CDR3 length: 16 amino acids. V shed 0 bases and J shed 0 bases, with 9 bases lying between them. Germline CDR1 LNHNV, CDR2 YYDKDF (reference sequence). The CDR3 protein is CATSREYAGSGNTIYF. CDR3 sequence (DNA): TGTGCCACCAGCAGAGAGTACGCCGGCTCTGGAAACACCATATATTTT.

The rearrangement joins TRBV28 to TRBJ1-2; the D gene is possibly TRBD1 (6 bases). Trimming took 1 base from V and 4 from J, leaving 13 bases between them. The CDR3 runs 15 residues. Germline V gene sequence: CDR1 MDHEN, CDR2 SYDVKM. The CDR3 bases are TGTGCCAGCAGTTTATACGACAGGAAATCCTATGGCTACACCTTC. Its protein product is CASSLYDRKSYGYTF.

This chain joins TRBV7-8 and TRBJ2-7, with 9 positions matching TRBD1. This CDR3 has 14 residues. Looked up from germline, CDR1 is SGHVS and CDR2 is FQNEAQ. After removal of 4 bases from V and 2 bases from J, the junction contained 3 bases not matched to a gene. The DNA for the CDR3 is TGTGCCAGCAGCTCCCGGGACAGGGCCTACGAGCAGTACTTC. Translated, it gives CASSSRDRAYEQYF.

This sequence joins TRBV21-1 and TRBJ1-1; the DNA was not compared with TRBD1, the D call given in the table. TRBV21-1 is classified as a pseudogene. This CDR3 is built from 14 residues. CDR3 loop: CASSLTGGRGEAFF. DNA of the CDR3: TGTGCCAGCAGCCTTACAGGGGGCCGGGGTGAAGCTTTCTTT.

This chain joins TRBV2 and TRBJ1-1; D not resolved. V lost 4 bases to trimming and J lost 5 bases, with 5 bases between them. The germline gives CDR1 SNHLY, CDR2 FYNNEI. This CDR3 is 11 amino acids long. CDR3 DNA: TGTGCCAGCAGTGTAGTGACTGAAGCTTTCTTT. Translation: CASSVVTEAFF.

The genes are TRBV13 and TRBJ2-2; 13 bases fit TRBD2. Trimming took 4 bases from V and 8 from J; bases not matched to a gene: 10. This CDR3 has 17 amino acids. Germline CDR1 and CDR2: PRHDT and FYEKMQ (reference sequence). CDR3 bases: TGTGCCAGCAGCTCGCCGACTAGCGGGAGGTCTGTGGGGGAGCTGTTTTTT. Protein: CASSSPTSGRSVGELFF.

This chain links TRBV5-1 with TRBJ2-3; 10 bases fit TRBD2. The length of the CDR3 is 16 residues. The germline V gene encodes CDR1 SGHRS and CDR2 YFSETQ. J lost 3 bases, V lost 0 bases, and 4 bases had no gene match. The CDR3 region has the DNA TGCGCCAGCAGCTTGGTAATAGCGGGAGGAACAGATACGCAGTATTTT. Amino acids: CASSLVIAGGTDTQYF.